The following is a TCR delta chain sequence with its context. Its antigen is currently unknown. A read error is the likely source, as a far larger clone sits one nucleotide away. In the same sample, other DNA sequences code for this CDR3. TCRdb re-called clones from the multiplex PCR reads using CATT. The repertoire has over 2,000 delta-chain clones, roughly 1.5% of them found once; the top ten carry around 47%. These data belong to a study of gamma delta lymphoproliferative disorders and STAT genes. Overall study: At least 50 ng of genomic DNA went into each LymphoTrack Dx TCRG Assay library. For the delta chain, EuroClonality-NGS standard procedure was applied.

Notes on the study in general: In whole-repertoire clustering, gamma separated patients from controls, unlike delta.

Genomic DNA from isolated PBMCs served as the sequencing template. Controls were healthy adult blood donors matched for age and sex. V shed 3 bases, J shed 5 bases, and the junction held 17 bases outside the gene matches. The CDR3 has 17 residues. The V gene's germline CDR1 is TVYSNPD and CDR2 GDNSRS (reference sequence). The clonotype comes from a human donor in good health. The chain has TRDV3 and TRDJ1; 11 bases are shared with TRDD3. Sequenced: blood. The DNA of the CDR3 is TGTGCCTTCAACCCCTCCTCCGACTGGGGGATAGGGGATAAACTCATCTTT. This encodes CAFNPSSDWGIGDKLIF.